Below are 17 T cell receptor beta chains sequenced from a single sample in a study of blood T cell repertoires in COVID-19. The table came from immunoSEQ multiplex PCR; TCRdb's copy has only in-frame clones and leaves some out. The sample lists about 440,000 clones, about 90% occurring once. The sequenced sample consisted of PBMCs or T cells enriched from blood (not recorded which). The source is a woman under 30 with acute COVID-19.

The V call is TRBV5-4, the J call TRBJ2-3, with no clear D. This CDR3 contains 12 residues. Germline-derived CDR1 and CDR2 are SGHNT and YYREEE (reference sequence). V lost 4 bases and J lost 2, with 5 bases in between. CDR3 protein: CASSPYTDTQYF. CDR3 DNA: TGTGCCAGCAGCCCCTACACAGATACGCAGTATTTT.

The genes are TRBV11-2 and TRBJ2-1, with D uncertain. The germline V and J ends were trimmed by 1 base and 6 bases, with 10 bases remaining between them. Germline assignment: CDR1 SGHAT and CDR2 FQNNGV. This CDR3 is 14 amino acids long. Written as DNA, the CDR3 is TGTGCCAGCAGCTTAGTCGGCGGCCCCAATGAGCAGTTCTTC. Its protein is CASSLVGGPNEQFF.

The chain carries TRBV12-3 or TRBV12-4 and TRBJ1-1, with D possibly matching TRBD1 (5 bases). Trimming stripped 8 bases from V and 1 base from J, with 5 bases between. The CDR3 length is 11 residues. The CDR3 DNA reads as TGTGCCAGCGGACAGAACACTGAAGCTTTCTTT. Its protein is CASGQNTEAFF.

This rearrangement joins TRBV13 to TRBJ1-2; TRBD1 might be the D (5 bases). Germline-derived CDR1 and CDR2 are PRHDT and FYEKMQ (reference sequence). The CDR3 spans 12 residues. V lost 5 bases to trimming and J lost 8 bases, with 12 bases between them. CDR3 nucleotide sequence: TGTGCCAGCAGCCTCAGGGATTTCGGCTACACCTTC. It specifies CASSLRDFGYTF.

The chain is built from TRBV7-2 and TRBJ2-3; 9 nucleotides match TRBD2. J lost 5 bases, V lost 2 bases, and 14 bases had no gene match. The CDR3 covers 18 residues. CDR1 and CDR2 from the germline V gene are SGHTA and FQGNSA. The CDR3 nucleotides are TGTGCCAGCAGCTTAAACTCTGGAGCGGGGGGAGTGGTAGATACGCAGTATTTT. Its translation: CASSLNSGAGGVVDTQYF.

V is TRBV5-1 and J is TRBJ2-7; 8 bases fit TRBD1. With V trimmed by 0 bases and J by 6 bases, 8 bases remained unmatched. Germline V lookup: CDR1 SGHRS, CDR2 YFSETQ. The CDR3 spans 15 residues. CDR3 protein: CASSLEGTGTGEQYF. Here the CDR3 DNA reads TGCGCCAGCAGCTTGGAGGGGACGGGGACAGGCGAGCAGTACTTC.

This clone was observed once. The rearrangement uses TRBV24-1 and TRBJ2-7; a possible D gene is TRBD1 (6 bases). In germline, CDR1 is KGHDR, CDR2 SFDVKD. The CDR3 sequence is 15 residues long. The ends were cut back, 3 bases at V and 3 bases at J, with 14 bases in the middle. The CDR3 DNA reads TGTGCCACCAGTGATCACCGGGACATCCACTACGAGCAGTACTTC. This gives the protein CATSDHRDIHYEQYF.

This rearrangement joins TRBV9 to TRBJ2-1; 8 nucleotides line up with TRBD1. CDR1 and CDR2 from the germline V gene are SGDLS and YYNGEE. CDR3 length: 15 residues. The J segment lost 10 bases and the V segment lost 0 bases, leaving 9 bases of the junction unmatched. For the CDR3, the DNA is TGTGCCAGCAGCGTAGCCGGGACAGGTGAACCCGAGCAGTTCTTC. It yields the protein CASSVAGTGEPEQFF. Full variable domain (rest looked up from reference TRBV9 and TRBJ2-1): DSGVTQTPKHLITATGQRVTLRCSPRSGDLSVYWYQQSLDQGLQFLIQYYNGEERAKGNILERFSAQQFPDLHSELNLSSLELGDSALYFCASSVAGTGEPEQFFGPGTRLTVL.

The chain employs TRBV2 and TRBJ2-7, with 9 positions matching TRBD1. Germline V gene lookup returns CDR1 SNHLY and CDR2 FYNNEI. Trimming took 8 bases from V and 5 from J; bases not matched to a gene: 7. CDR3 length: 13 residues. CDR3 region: CASFRDRDHEQYF. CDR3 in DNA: TGTGCCAGCTTCCGGGACAGGGATCACGAGCAGTACTTC.

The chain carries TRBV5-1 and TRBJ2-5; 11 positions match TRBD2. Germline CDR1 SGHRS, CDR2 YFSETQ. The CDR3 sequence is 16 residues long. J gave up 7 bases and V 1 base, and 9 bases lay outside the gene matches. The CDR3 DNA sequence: TGCGCCAGCAGCTTGCGCGCTAGCGGGGGGTCGGGGACCCAGTACTTC. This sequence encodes CASSLRASGGSGTQYF.

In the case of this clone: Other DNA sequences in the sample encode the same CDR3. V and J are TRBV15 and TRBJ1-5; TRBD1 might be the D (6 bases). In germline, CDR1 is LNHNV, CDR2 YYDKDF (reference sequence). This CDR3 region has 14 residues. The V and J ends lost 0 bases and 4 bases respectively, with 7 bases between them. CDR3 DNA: TGTGCCACCAGCAGAGACAGGGGTAATCAGCCCCAGCATTTT. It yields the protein CATSRDRGNQPQHF.

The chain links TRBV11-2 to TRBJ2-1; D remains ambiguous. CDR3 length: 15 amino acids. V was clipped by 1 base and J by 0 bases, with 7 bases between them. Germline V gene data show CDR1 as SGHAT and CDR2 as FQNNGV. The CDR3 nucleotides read TGTGCCAGCAGCTTAGGATCAGGCTCCTACAATGAGCAGTTCTTC. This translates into CASSLGSGSYNEQFF. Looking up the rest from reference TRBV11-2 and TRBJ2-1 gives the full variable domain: EAGVAQSPRYKIIEKRQSVAFWCNPISGHATLYWYQQILGQGPKLLIQFQNNGVVDDSQLPKDRFSAERLKGVDSTLKIQPAKLEDSAVYLCASSLGSGSYNEQFFGPGTRLTVL.

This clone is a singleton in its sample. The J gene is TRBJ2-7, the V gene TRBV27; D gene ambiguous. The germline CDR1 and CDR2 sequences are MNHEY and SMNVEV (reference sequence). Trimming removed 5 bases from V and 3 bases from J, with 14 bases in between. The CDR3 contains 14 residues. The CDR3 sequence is CASSPTTESYEQYF. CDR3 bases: TGTGCCAGCAGTCCCACCACAGAGAGCTACGAGCAGTACTTC.

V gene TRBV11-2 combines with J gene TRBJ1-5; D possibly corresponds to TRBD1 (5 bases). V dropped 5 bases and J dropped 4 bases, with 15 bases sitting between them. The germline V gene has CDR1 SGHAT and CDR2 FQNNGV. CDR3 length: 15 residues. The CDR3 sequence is CASSLFRGLNQPQHF. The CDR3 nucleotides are TGTGCCAGCAGCCTCTTTAGGGGTCTGAATCAGCCCCAGCATTTT.

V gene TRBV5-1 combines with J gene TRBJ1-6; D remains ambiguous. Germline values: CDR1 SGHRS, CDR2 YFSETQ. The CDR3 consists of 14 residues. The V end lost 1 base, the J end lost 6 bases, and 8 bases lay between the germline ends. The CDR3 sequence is CASSLQVGNSPLHF. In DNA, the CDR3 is TGCGCCAGCAGCTTGCAGGTCGGTAATTCACCCCTCCACTTT.

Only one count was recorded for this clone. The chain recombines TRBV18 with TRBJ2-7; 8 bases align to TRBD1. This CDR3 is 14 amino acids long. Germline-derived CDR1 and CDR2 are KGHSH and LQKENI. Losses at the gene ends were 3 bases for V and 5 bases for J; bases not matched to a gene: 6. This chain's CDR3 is CASSPRTGSNEQYF. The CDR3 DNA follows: TGTGCCAGCTCACCCAGGACAGGGAGCAACGAGCAGTACTTC.

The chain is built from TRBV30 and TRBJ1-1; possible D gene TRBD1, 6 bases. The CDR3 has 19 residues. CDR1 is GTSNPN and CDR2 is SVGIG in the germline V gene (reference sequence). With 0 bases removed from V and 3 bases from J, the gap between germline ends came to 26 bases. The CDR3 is CAWSVEGDSPDSWDTEAFF. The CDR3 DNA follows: TGTGCCTGGAGTGTAGAGGGGGATTCCCCCGATTCTTGGGACACTGAAGCTTTCTTT.